This record looks at one T cell receptor (beta chain) sequence and its context. With 4 bases removed from V and 1 base from J, the gap between germline ends came to 13 bases. The CDR3 is 14 residues long. Germline V gives CDR1 GTSNPN, CDR2 SVGIG (reference sequence). Authors' analysis steps: Cell counts per sample came from amplifying reference gene primers. Sequencing used immunoSEQ multiplex PCR; TCRdb keeps in-frame clones, though not all of them. The V and J calls and the clone size are those of that table, but D and trimming were determined from the DNA. The table records around 300,000 clones, roughly 85% of them present only once. This sample is part of a study of blood T cell repertoires in COVID-19.

The specimen was peripheral blood. This rearrangement joins TRBV30 to TRBJ1-1; TRBD1 is a possible D gene (5 bases). This clonotype was sampled from a human donor in a cohort sampled during active COVID-19. The CDR3 protein is CAWTLGTANTEAFF. DNA of the CDR3: TGTGCCTGGACCCTGGGGACTGCGAACACTGAAGCTTTCTTT.